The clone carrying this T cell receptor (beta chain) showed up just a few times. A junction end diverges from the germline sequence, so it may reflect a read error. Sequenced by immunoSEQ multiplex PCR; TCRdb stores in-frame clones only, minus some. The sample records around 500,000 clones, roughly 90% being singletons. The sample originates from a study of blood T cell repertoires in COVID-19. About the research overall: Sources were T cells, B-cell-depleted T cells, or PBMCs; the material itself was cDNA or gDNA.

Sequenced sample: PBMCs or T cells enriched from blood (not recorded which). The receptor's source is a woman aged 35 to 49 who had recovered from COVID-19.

CDR3 loop: CASSSGQDYEQYF. DNA of the CDR3: TGTGCTAGCAGCTCAGGACAGGACTACGAGCAGTACTTC. The chain employs TRBV7-7 and TRBJ2-7; 7 bases match TRBD1. The CDR3 is made up of 13 amino acids. Germline V lookup: CDR1 SSHAT, CDR2 FNYEAQ (reference sequence).